Shown below are 29 T cell receptor beta chains from a single sample sequenced in a study of cytomegalovirus exposure and HLA in healthy donors. Use of 60 Vbeta and 13 Jbeta primers characterized the PCR. The assay was immunoSEQ multiplex PCR, and TCRdb's table has in-frame clones only and misses some. The sample contains more than 150,000 clones, approximately 84% of which appear only once. The sample comprised PBMCs. The receptors here all came from a girl under three years old in good health and CMV-seronegative.

The chain employs TRBV4-1 and TRBJ2-7; 7 bases fit TRBD1. From germline, CDR1 is MGHRA and CDR2 YSYEKL. V lost 1 base, J lost 3 bases, and 6 bases stayed unmatched. This CDR3 spans 15 amino acids. The CDR3 region has the DNA TGCGCCAGCAGCCAAGGCCCCGGGACAGTCTACGAGCAGTACTTC. It specifies CASSQGPGTVYEQYF.

In DNA, the CDR3 is TGTGCCAGCTCATCCTCTCCTCAGGGGGCGACTAGGTACGAGCAGTACTTC. This translates into CASSSSPQGATRYEQYF. This chain uses TRBV18 with TRBJ2-7, with 8 bases matching TRBD1. The CDR3 has 17 residues. CDR1 and CDR2 from the germline V gene are KGHSH and LQKENI. The trim removed 5 bases at V and 4 bases at J, leaving 16 bases unmatched.

V usage is TRBV5-5 and J usage is TRBJ1-3; D remains ambiguous. The CDR3 runs to 15 residues. V lost 2 bases, J lost 0 bases, and 9 bases lay in between. Germline V gives CDR1 SGHKS, CDR2 YYEKEE (reference sequence). The DNA of the CDR3 is TGTGCCAGCAGCTTTGTACCGAGCTCTGGAAACACCATATATTTT. This encodes CASSFVPSSGNTIYF.

The chain carries TRBV6-1 and TRBJ2-7; a possible D gene is TRBD1 (6 bases). Germline V gene lookup returns CDR1 MNHNS and CDR2 SASEGT. V was cut by 2 bases and J by 6 bases, with 8 bases left in between. This CDR3 is built from 12 residues. The CDR3 spells CASSELGGEQYF. The CDR3 DNA follows: TGTGCCAGCAGTGAATTAGGGGGCGAGCAGTACTTC.

The gene calls are TRBV7-7 and TRBJ2-7; 7 bases agree with TRBD1. The CDR3 loop spans 14 amino acids. Trimming cost V 1 base and J 5 bases; bases outside gene matches: 5. Germline CDR1 SSHAT, CDR2 FNYEAQ (reference sequence). In DNA, the CDR3 is TGTGCCAGCAGCTTAGGACAGGGTGGCCACGAGCAGTACTTC. This translates into CASSLGQGGHEQYF.

This clone was observed a single time. The V call is TRBV7-9, the J call TRBJ1-2; 7 bases are a match to TRBD1. J lost 2 bases, V lost 2 bases, and 8 bases had no gene match. Germline V gives CDR1 SEHNR, CDR2 FQNEAQ (reference sequence). The CDR3 covers 16 residues. The CDR3 reads CASSLRAGGLNYGYTF. Here the CDR3 DNA reads TGTGCCAGCAGCTTACGGGCAGGGGGGTTAAACTATGGCTACACCTTC.

This sequence joins TRBV29-1 and TRBJ2-7; TRBD1 matches 9 bases. Germline trimming cut 3 bases from V and 3 bases from J; bases unmatched to any gene: 3. Germline-derived CDR1 and CDR2 are SQVTM and ANQGSEA. CDR3 size: 13 residues. In nucleotides, the CDR3 is TGCAGCGTTGAGGGACAGGGCATCTACGAGCAGTACTTC. It codes for CSVEGQGIYEQYF.

Only one count was recorded for this clone. The chain recombines TRBV30 with TRBJ1-2; D possibly corresponds to TRBD1 (5 bases). The V and J ends lost 0 bases and 4 bases respectively, with 15 bases between them. This CDR3 is 15 amino acids long. Germline V gene lookup returns CDR1 GTSNPN and CDR2 SVGIG (reference sequence). The chain's CDR3 is CAWSVIRVLAYGYTF. CDR3 DNA sequence: TGTGCCTGGAGTGTAATCAGGGTACTGGCCTATGGCTACACCTTC.

The chain's CDR3 is CASSLRATRETQYF. CDR3 coding DNA: TGTGCCAGCAGCTTGAGAGCGACTAGAGAGACCCAGTACTTC. V usage is TRBV13 and J usage is TRBJ2-5, with D maybe TRBD2 (6 bases). With 3 bases removed from V and 4 bases from J, the gap between germline ends came to 12 bases. The CDR3 is 14 residues long. In germline, CDR1 is PRHDT, CDR2 FYEKMQ (reference sequence).

This chain joins TRBV5-1 and TRBJ2-7, with D possibly TRBD1 on 6 matching bases. The V end was cut by 4 bases, the J end by 0 bases, with 14 bases between. The CDR3 spans 15 residues. CDR1 SGHRS and CDR2 YFSETQ come from the germline V gene. The CDR3 sequence is CASSRSTGSSYEQYF. In DNA form, the CDR3 reads TGCGCCAGCAGCAGATCGACAGGCAGCTCCTACGAGCAGTACTTC.

This chain links TRBV7-2 with TRBJ1-1; D perhaps matches TRBD1 (6 bases). Germline V lookup: CDR1 SGHTA, CDR2 FQGNSA. V was trimmed by 4 bases and J by 3 bases, leaving 12 bases between them. CDR3 length: 14 residues. The CDR3 is CASSSQGSDTEAFF. In DNA form, the CDR3 reads TGTGCCAGCAGCTCACAGGGTTCGGACACTGAAGCTTTCTTT.

The chain employs TRBV4-2 and TRBJ1-4, with 8 bases matching TRBD1. The J segment lost 6 bases and the V segment lost 4 bases, leaving 7 bases of the junction unmatched. The CDR3 length is 15 residues. Germline loops: CDR1 LGHNA, CDR2 YNFKEQ. For the CDR3, the DNA is TGTGCCAGCAGCCTAAAGAGGGGACAGGATGAAAAACTGTTTTTT. Protein sequence: CASSLKRGQDEKLFF.

J is TRBJ1-4 and V is TRBV6-5; D is perhaps TRBD1 (6 bases). Germline CDR1 reads MNHEY; CDR2 reads SVGAGI. CDR3 length equals 15 residues. With 0 bases removed from V and 8 bases from J, the gap between germline ends came to 13 bases. The CDR3 protein is CASSYSGQGSEKLFF. The DNA of the CDR3 is TGTGCCAGCAGTTACTCAGGTCAGGGGAGCGAAAAACTGTTTTTT.

This clone has just a few counts. The V call is TRBV15, the J call TRBJ2-3; 7 bases are shared with TRBD2. The CDR3 spans 15 residues. From germline, CDR1 is LNHNV and CDR2 YYDKDF (reference sequence). Losses at the gene ends were 5 bases for V and 1 base for J; bases not matched to a gene: 6. The CDR3 is CATSGRGTGTDTQYF. In DNA, the CDR3 is TGTGCCACCAGCGGGCGGGGGACTGGCACAGATACGCAGTATTTT.

This chain joins TRBV7-8 and TRBJ2-7; 8 nucleotides line up with TRBD1. Trimming took 5 bases from V and 3 from J; bases not matched to a gene: 12. The CDR3 consists of 16 residues. The germline V gene has CDR1 SGHVS and CDR2 FQNEAQ. The CDR3 is CASSPGPGQAGYEQYF. For the CDR3, the DNA is TGTGCCAGCAGCCCAGGACCGGGACAGGCAGGCTACGAGCAGTACTTC. Complete variable domain (other parts from reference TRBV7-8 and TRBJ2-7): GAGVSQSPRYKVAKRGQDVALRCDPISGHVSLFWYQQALGQGPEFLTYFQNEAQLDKSGLPSDRFFAERPEGSVSTLKIQRTQQEDSAVYLCASSPGPGQAGYEQYFGPGTRLTVT.

The chain employs TRBV7-8 and TRBJ1-5; 7 bases are a match to TRBD1. This CDR3 spans 13 amino acids. The germline V gene encodes CDR1 SGHVS and CDR2 FQNEAQ. Losses at the gene ends were 6 bases for V and 5 bases for J; bases not matched to a gene: 4. The CDR3 spells CASRRGHDQPQHF. Here the CDR3 DNA reads TGTGCCAGCAGGAGGGGGCATGATCAGCCCCAGCATTTT.

This clone was picked up a small number of times. The rearrangement uses TRBV18 and TRBJ1-2, with a tentative D call TRBD1 (6 bases). The CDR3 length is 14 residues. V lost 3 bases and J lost 4, with 12 bases in between. Per germline, CDR1 KGHSH and CDR2 LQKENI. The CDR3 DNA follows: TGTGCCAGCTCACCCTATGGACAGACCTATGGCTACACCTTC. It specifies CASSPYGQTYGYTF.

In this sample, this clone turned up once. V and J are TRBV4-1 and TRBJ1-2; TRBD1 aligns across 8 bases. V shed 0 bases, J shed 6 bases, and the junction held 6 bases outside the gene matches. Germline V gene data show CDR1 as MGHRA and CDR2 as YSYEKL. The length of the CDR3 is 15 residues. Here the CDR3 DNA reads TGCGCCAGCAGCCAAGATCCCCAGGGGGCGCATGGCTACACCTTC. Encoded protein: CASSQDPQGAHGYTF.

This chain joins TRBV15 and TRBJ2-3; the D is unclear. CDR3 length: 17 residues. In germline, CDR1 is LNHNV, CDR2 YYDKDF (reference sequence). Deletions cut 0 bases from V and 0 bases from J, with 13 bases between. In nucleotides, the CDR3 is TGTGCCACCAGCAGAGAGGTAGGCGGTACAAGCACAGATACGCAGTATTTT. It specifies CATSREVGGTSTDTQYF.

J is TRBJ1-4 and V is TRBV25-1, with D hard to call. V was cut by 6 bases and J by 0 bases, with 14 bases left in between. The CDR3 has 16 amino acids. Germline V gene sequence: CDR1 MGHDK, CDR2 SYGVNS. The CDR3 nucleotides read TGTGCCAGCAGCACCCCCTTTAGTGCAACTAATGAAAAACTGTTTTTT. This gives the protein CASSTPFSATNEKLFF.

This clone was observed once. The chain carries TRBV11-2 and TRBJ1-5; D unclear. This CDR3 is 13 amino acids long. Germline CDR1 and CDR2: SGHAT and FQNNGV. The V end was cut by 4 bases, the J end by 15 bases, with 19 bases between. The CDR3 nucleotides read TGTGCCAGCAGCTCGACCCTCGGAGCTGACCCGCATTTT. This translates into CASSSTLGADPHF.

The chain joins TRBV6-1 to TRBJ1-1, with 7 bases fitting TRBD1. The trim removed 0 bases at V and 4 bases at J, leaving 2 bases unmatched. The CDR3 sequence is 14 residues long. Germline V lookup: CDR1 MNHNS, CDR2 SASEGT. CDR3 DNA: TGTGCCAGCAGTGAAGCGGGACAGACCACTGAAGCTTTCTTT. Translated, it gives CASSEAGQTTEAFF.

The chain combines TRBV5-1 with TRBJ2-5; 7 bases map to TRBD1. The CDR3 sequence is 15 residues long. Germline-derived CDR1 and CDR2 are SGHRS and YFSETQ. The V segment lost 4 bases and the J segment 4 bases; nucleotides outside the gene matches: 10. The CDR3 spells CASSHGQASGETQYF. In DNA form, the CDR3 reads TGCGCCAGCAGCCACGGACAGGCGAGTGGAGAGACCCAGTACTTC. The full variable domain, in which reference TRBV5-1 and TRBJ2-5 provide the parts outside the CDR3, is KAGVTQTPRYLIKTRGQQVTLSCSPISGHRSVSWYQQTPGQGLQFLFEYFSETQRNKGNFPGRFSGRQFSNSRSEMNVSTLELGDSALYLCASSHGQASGETQYFGPGTRLLVL.

This clone came up a few times. The chain uses TRBV2 and TRBJ1-4; D is possibly TRBD1 (6 bases). The length of the CDR3 is 14 residues. Germline lookup yields CDR1 SNHLY and CDR2 FYNNEI. The V end lost 5 bases, the J end lost 8 bases, and 15 bases lay between the germline ends. The CDR3 protein is CASSIQAGGEKLFF. The CDR3, as DNA: TGTGCCAGCAGTATACAGGCTGGGGGCGAAAAACTGTTTTTT.

The chain carries TRBV11-3 and TRBJ2-2, with a tentative D call TRBD1 (6 bases). The V gene's germline CDR1 is SGHNT and CDR2 YENEEA. V gave up 5 bases and J gave up 0 bases, with 10 bases separating them. The CDR3 extends over 15 amino acids. The chain's CDR3 is CASSTHRANTGELFF. In DNA form, the CDR3 reads TGTGCCAGCAGCACCCACAGGGCGAACACCGGGGAGCTGTTTTTT.

As DNA, the CDR3 is TGCGCCAGCAGCTCGACCCCCTTAGCGGGAGGGTTCTCCTACGAGCAGTACTTC. Its protein is CASSSTPLAGGFSYEQYF. The V gene is TRBV5-1, the J gene TRBJ2-7; 11 positions agree with TRBD2. Trimming cost V 3 bases and J 0 bases; bases outside gene matches: 11. CDR1 is SGHRS, CDR2 YFSETQ, per germline. This CDR3 spans 18 amino acids.

This chain uses TRBV5-1 with TRBJ1-1; 7 bases match TRBD1. Per germline, CDR1 SGHRS and CDR2 YFSETQ. CDR3 length equals 14 residues. J lost 3 bases, V lost 0 bases, and 2 bases had no gene match. CDR3 DNA sequence: TGCGCCAGCAGCTTGGCCGGGACAGACACTGAAGCTTTCTTT. As protein: CASSLAGTDTEAFF.

The chain has TRBV5-1 and TRBJ2-3, with 10 bases lining up with TRBD2. Looked up from germline, CDR1 is SGHRS and CDR2 is YFSETQ. Trimming took 4 bases from V and 4 from J; bases not matched to a gene: 18. The CDR3 sequence is 19 residues long. The CDR3 here is CASSKTWVSERGGSDTQYF. The DNA for the CDR3 is TGCGCCAGCAGCAAAACGTGGGTATCTGAGCGGGGGGGATCAGATACGCAGTATTTT.

In this sample, this clone turned up once. V gene TRBV19 combines with J gene TRBJ1-1, with 9 bases fitting TRBD1. This CDR3 spans 14 amino acids. The junction had 6 bases not matched to a gene; V was cut back by 7 bases and J by 3 bases. Germline CDR1 reads LNHDA; CDR2 reads SQIVND (reference sequence). In DNA, the CDR3 is TGTGCCAGTACTTCGACAGGGGGAGACACTGAAGCTTTCTTT. Amino acids: CASTSTGGDTEAFF.